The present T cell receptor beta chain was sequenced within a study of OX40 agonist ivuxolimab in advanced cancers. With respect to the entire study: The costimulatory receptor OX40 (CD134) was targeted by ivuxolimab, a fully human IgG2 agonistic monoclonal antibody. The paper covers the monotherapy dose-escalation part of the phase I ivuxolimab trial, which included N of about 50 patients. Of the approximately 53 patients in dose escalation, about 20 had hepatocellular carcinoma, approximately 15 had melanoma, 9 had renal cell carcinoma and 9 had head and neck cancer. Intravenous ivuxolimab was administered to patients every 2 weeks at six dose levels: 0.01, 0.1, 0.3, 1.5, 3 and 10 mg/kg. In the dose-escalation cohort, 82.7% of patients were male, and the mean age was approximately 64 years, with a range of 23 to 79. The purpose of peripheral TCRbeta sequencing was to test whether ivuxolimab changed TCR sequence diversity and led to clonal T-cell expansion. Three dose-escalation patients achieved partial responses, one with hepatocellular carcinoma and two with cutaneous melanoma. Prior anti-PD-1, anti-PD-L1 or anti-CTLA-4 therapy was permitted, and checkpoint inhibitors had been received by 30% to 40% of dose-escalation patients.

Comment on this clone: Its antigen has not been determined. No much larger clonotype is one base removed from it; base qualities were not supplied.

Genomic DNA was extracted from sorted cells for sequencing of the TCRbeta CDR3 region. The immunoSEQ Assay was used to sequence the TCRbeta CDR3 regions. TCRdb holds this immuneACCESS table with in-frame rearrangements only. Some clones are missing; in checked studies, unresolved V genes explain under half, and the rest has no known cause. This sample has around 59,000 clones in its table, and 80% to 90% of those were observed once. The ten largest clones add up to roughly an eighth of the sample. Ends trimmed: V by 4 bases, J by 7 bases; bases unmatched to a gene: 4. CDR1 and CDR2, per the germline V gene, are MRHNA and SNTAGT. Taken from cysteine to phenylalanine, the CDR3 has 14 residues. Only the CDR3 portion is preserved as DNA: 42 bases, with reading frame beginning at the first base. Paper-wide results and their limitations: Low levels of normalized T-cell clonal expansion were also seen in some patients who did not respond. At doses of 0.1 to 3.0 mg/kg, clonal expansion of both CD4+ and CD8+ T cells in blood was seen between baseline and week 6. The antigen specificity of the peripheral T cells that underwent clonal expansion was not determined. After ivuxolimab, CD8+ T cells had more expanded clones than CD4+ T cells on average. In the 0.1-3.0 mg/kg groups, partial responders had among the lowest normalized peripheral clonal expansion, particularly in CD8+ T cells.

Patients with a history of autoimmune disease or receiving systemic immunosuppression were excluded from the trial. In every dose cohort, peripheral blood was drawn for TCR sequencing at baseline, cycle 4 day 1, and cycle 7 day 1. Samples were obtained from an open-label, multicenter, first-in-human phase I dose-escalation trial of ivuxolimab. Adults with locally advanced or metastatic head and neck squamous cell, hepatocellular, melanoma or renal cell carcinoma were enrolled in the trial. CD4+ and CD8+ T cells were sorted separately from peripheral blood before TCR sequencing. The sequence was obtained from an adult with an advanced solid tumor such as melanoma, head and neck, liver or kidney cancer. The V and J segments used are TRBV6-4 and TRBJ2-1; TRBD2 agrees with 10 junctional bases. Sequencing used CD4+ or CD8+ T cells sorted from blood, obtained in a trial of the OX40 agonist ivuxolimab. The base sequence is TGTGCCAGCAGTGTATCTAGCGGGAGAAATGAGCAGTTCTTC. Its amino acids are CASSVSSGRNEQFF.